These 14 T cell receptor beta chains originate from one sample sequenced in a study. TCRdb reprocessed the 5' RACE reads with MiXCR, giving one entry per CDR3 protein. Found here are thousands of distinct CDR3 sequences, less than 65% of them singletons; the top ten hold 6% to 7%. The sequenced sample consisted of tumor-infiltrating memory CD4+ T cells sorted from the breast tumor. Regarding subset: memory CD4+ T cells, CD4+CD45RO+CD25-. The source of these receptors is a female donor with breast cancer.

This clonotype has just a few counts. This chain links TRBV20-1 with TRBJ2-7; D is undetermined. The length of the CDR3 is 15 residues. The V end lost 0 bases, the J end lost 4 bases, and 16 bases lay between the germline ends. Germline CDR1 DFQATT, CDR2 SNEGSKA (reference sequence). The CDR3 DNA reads TGCAGTGCTAGAGATACCGCGTCGGGTTTTTACGAGCAGTACTTC. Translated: CSARDTASGFYEQYF.

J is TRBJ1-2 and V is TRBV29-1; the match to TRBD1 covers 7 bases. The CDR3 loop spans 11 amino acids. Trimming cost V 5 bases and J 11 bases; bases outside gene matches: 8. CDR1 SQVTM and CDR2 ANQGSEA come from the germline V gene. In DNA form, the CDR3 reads TGCAGCGTTACCGTAACAGGGGATTACACCTTC. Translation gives CSVTVTGDYTF.

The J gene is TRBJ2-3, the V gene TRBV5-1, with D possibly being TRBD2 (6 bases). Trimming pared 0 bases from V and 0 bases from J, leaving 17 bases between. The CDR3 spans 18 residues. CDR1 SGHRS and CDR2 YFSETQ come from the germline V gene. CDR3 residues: CASSLAELAALSTDTQYF. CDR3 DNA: TGCGCCAGCAGCTTGGCCGAGTTAGCGGCTCTTAGCACAGATACGCAGTATTTT.

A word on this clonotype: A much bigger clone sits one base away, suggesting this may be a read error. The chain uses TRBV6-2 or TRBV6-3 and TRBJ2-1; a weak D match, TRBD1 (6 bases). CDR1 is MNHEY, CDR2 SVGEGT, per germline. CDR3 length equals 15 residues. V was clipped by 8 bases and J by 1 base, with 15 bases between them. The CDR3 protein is CASGRTGQSYNEQFF. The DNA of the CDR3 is TGTGCCAGCGGCCGAACAGGACAGTCCTACAATGAGCAGTTCTTC.

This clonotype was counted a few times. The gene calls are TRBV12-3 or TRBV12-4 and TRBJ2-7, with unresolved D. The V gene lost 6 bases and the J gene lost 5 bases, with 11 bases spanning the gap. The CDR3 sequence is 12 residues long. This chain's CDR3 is CASSPRVDEQYF. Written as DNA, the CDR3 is TGTGCCAGCAGCCCCAGAGTCGACGAGCAGTACTTC.

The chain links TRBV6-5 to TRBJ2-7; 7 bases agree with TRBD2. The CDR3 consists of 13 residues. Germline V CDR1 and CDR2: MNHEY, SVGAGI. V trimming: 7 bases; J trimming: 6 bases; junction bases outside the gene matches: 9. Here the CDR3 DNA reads TGTGCCAGCACTTGGACTAGAGGCGGCGAGCAGTACTTC. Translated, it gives CASTWTRGGEQYF.

For the CDR3, the DNA is TGCAGTGCTAGGGGTCAGATCACAGATACGCAGTATTTT. Residues: CSARGQITDTQYF. The chain joins TRBV20-1 to TRBJ2-3; D unresolved. V was pared by 3 bases and J by 2 bases, with 9 bases between. Germline assignment: CDR1 DFQATT and CDR2 SNEGSKA (reference sequence). This CDR3 is 13 amino acids long.

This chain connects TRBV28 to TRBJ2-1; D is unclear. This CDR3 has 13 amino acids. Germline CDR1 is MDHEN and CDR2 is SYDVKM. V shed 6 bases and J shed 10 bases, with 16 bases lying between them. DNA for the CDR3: TGTGCCAGCAGACCTTCTTTCAGCGACGAGCAGTTCTTC. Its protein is CASRPSFSDEQFF.

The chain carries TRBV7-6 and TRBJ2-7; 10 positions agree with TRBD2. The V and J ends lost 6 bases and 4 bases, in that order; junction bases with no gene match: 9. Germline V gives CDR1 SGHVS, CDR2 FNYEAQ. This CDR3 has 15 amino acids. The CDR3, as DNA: TGTGCCAGCAGTGTTTCTAGCGGGAGACTTTACGAGCAGTACTTC. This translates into CASSVSSGRLYEQYF.

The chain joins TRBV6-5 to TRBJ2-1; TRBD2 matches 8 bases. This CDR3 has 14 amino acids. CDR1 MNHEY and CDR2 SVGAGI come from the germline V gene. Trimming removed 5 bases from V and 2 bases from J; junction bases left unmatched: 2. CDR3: CASSKLAAYNEQFF. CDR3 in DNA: TGTGCCAGCAGTAAACTAGCGGCCTACAATGAGCAGTTCTTC.

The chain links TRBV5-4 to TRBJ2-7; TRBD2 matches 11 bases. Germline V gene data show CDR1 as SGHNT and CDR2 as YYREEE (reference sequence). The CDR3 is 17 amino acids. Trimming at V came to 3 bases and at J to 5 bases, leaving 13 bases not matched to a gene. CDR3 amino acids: CASSSWASLAGGNEQYF. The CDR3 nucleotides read TGTGCCAGCAGCTCCTGGGCCTCTCTAGCGGGAGGCAACGAGCAGTACTTC.

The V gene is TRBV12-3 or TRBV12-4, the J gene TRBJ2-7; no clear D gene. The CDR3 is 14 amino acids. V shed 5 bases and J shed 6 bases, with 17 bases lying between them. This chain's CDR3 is CASSEALGHREQYF. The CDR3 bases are TGTGCCAGCAGTGAAGCATTGGGCCACCGCGAGCAGTACTTC.

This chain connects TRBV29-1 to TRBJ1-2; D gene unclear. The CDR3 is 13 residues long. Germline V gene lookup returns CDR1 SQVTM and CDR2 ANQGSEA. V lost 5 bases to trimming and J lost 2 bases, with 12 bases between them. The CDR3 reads CSVTAKENYGYTF. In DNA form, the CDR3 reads TGCAGCGTTACGGCCAAAGAAAACTATGGCTACACCTTC.

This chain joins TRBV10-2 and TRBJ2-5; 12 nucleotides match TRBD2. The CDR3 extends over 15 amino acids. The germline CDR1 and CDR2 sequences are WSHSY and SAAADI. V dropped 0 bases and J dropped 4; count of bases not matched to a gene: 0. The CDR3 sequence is CASSESTSGGETQYF. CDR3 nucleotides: TGCGCCAGCAGTGAGTCGACTAGCGGGGGAGAGACCCAGTACTTC.